These 30 T cell receptor beta chains were all obtained from the same sample, sequenced in a study of CD8+CD57+ T cells in acquired aplastic anemia. Genomic DNA was employed as the template in profiling TCR beta VDJ and CDR3. In TCRdb, the reads were re-called with MiXCR into one record per CDR3 protein. The sample shows 150,000 to 200,000 distinct CDR3 sequences, roughly 63% of them seen only once. The specimen was sorted CD4+, CD8+, or CD8+CD57+ T cells (not recorded which) from PBMCs. These receptors all come from a human donor in good health.

This clonotype was seen at least ten times. The chain is built from TRBV29-1 and TRBJ2-7, with 12 nucleotides matching TRBD2. Per germline, CDR1 SQVTM and CDR2 ANQGSEA. V shed 0 bases and J 2 bases; nucleotides not matched to a gene: 8. The CDR3 covers 17 residues. CDR3 nucleotides: TGCAGCGTTGAAGATCCCGGTAGGACTAGCGGGACCTACGAGCAGTACTTC. Protein sequence: CSVEDPGRTSGTYEQYF.

The chain employs TRBV10-3 and TRBJ1-3; D uncertain. From germline, CDR1 is ENHRY and CDR2 SYGVKD. This CDR3 is built from 13 residues. V gave up 8 bases and J gave up 1 base, with 9 bases separating them. In DNA form, the CDR3 reads TGTGCCATCTCTTGGAGTTCTGGAAACACCATATATTTT. It codes for CAISWSSGNTIYF.

This chain uses TRBV2 with TRBJ1-4, with D perhaps TRBD1 (6 bases). Trimming cost V 7 bases and J 7 bases, with 10 bases left between them. The CDR3 extends over 12 amino acids. Germline V gene data show CDR1 as SNHLY and CDR2 as FYNNEI. The CDR3 reads CASKGVSEKLFF. The CDR3 DNA is TGTGCCAGCAAGGGGGTCTCTGAAAAACTGTTTTTT.

This rearrangement joins TRBV19 to TRBJ2-7, with TRBD1 as a possible D gene (6 bases). Germline loops: CDR1 LNHDA, CDR2 SQIVND (reference sequence). V was trimmed by 4 bases and J by 4 bases, leaving 14 bases between them. CDR3 size: 14 residues. This CDR3 is CASSSAGTKYEQYF. DNA of the CDR3: TGTGCCAGTAGTAGCGCCGGGACAAAATACGAGCAGTACTTC. The full variable domain, its missing parts supplied by reference TRBV19 and TRBJ2-7, is DGGITQSPKYLFRKEGQNVTLSCEQNLNHDAMYWYRQDPGQGLRLIYYSQIVNDFQKGDIAEGYSVSREKKESFPLTVTSAQKNPTAFYLCASSSAGTKYEQYFGPGTRLTVT.

This clonotype appeared many times. The genes are TRBV7-8 and TRBJ2-7; the match to TRBD2 covers 9 bases. The V gene end was trimmed by 3 bases and the J gene end by 5 bases; junction bases not matched to a gene: 5. Germline-derived CDR1 and CDR2 are SGHVS and FQNEAQ. This CDR3 spans 14 amino acids. The CDR3 reads CASSFLAGDHEQYF. CDR3 coding DNA: TGTGCCAGCAGCTTCTTAGCGGGAGACCACGAGCAGTACTTC.

V usage is TRBV10-3 and J usage is TRBJ1-1; D is unresolved. In germline, CDR1 is ENHRY, CDR2 SYGVKD. CDR3 length: 12 amino acids. V dropped 6 bases and J dropped 5 bases, with 10 bases sitting between them. The CDR3 sequence: CAISRRRTEAFF. The CDR3 DNA sequence: TGTGCCATCAGCAGGAGACGGACTGAAGCTTTCTTT.

This clonotype was found once. The chain has TRBV10-2 and TRBJ2-7; possible D gene TRBD1, 5 bases. The V and J ends lost 0 bases and 6 bases respectively, with 9 bases between them. This CDR3 is 13 amino acids long. The germline gives CDR1 WSHSY, CDR2 SAAADI. In nucleotides, the CDR3 is TGCGCCAGCAGTGAGTCAAGAAGGGGCGAGCAGTACTTC. It yields the protein CASSESRRGEQYF.

A few counts support this clonotype. In DNA form, the CDR3 reads TGTGCCAGCAGCTCGTCTAGCGGTCCGACCTACAATGAGCAGTTCTTC. Its protein is CASSSSSGPTYNEQFF. The rearrangement joins TRBV7-3 to TRBJ2-1; 7 bases fit TRBD2. V lost 4 bases and J lost 2; bases outside the gene matches: 8. The CDR3 has 16 amino acids. Germline V lookup: CDR1 SGHTA, CDR2 FQGTGA.

The CDR3 DNA reads TGCAGTGCTGGTAGCGGGGGGGCCTTACGTACAGATACGCAGTATTTT. It codes for CSAGSGGALRTDTQYF. The chain recombines TRBV20-1 with TRBJ2-3, with TRBD2 matching 11 bases. Germline V lookup: CDR1 DFQATT, CDR2 SNEGSKA (reference sequence). After removal of 5 bases from V and 3 bases from J, the junction contained 10 bases not matched to a gene. This CDR3 comprises 16 residues.

This clonotype was found a few times. The gene calls are TRBV4-1 and TRBJ2-7; 9 bases match TRBD1. V was clipped by 3 bases and J by 3 bases; unmatched bases: 9. The CDR3 runs to 16 residues. Germline values: CDR1 MGHRA, CDR2 YSYEKL. In nucleotides, the CDR3 is TGCGCCAGCAGCCACCTCAGGACAGGGGAGATCTACGAGCAGTACTTC. This sequence encodes CASSHLRTGEIYEQYF.

This sequence joins TRBV7-2 and TRBJ1-1; no definite D call. CDR3 length: 15 residues. V lost 5 bases and J 1 base, leaving 14 bases between the germline ends. Germline V gene lookup returns CDR1 SGHTA and CDR2 FQGNSA. Here the CDR3 DNA reads TGTGCCAGCAGCCCACTATTTTCCGGGAACACTGAAGCTTTCTTT. Protein product: CASSPLFSGNTEAFF.

This clonotype was seen repeatedly, ten times or more. V gene TRBV13 combines with J gene TRBJ2-7, with unresolved D. The CDR3 loop spans 12 amino acids. CDR1 is PRHDT, CDR2 FYEKMQ, per germline (reference sequence). V shed 3 bases and J shed 3 bases, with 6 bases lying between them. The CDR3 reads CASSFSSYEQYF. The CDR3 DNA reads as TGTGCCAGCAGCTTCTCTAGCTACGAGCAGTACTTC.

This clonotype showed up many times. The chain couples TRBV19 to TRBJ1-2; no definite D call. Trimming left V 6 bases short and J 2 bases short, with 13 bases between. The CDR3 covers 14 residues. Germline V gene sequence: CDR1 LNHDA, CDR2 SQIVND (reference sequence). DNA for the CDR3: TGTGCCAGTAGCACGACACTCACGAACTATGGCTACACCTTC. It encodes CASSTTLTNYGYTF.

This chain links TRBV25-1 with TRBJ1-1, with D perhaps matching TRBD1 (6 bases). Germline CDR1 reads MGHDK; CDR2 reads SYGVNS. The germline V and J ends were trimmed by 6 bases and 6 bases, with 14 bases remaining between them. This CDR3 region has 13 residues. This chain's CDR3 is CASSAYRVPEAFF. The CDR3 DNA reads as TGTGCCAGCAGCGCCTACAGGGTTCCTGAAGCTTTCTTT.

The chain links TRBV20-1 to TRBJ2-7; TRBD2 agrees at 11 bases. J lost 2 bases, V lost 3 bases, and 9 bases had no gene match. The germline gives CDR1 DFQATT, CDR2 SNEGSKA (reference sequence). There are 16 residues in the CDR3. The CDR3 DNA sequence: TGCAGTGCTAGCGGAGTGGGGACTAGCGGAACCTACGAGCAGTACTTC. Its protein is CSASGVGTSGTYEQYF.

This clonotype was seen many times. V and J are TRBV12-3 or TRBV12-4 and TRBJ1-3; D uncertain. The CDR3 length is 13 residues. Trimming cost V 3 bases and J 5 bases, with 8 bases left between them. DNA of the CDR3: TGTGCCAGCAGTTTGTCGCAGAGAAACACCATATATTTT. Its translation: CASSLSQRNTIYF.

This clonotype is medium-sized (0.01 to 0.1%) within its sample. The chain has TRBV2 and TRBJ2-3; D might be TRBD2 (7 bases). With 8 bases removed from V and 5 bases from J, the gap between germline ends came to 14 bases. The CDR3 is made up of 13 amino acids. Germline values: CDR1 SNHLY, CDR2 FYNNEI. CDR3 nucleotides: TGTGCCAGCCGTCGGGGGGCGATAGATACGCAGTATTTT. Encoded protein: CASRRGAIDTQYF.

The rearrangement uses TRBV24-1 and TRBJ2-3, with TRBD1 matching 8 bases. This CDR3 is built from 17 residues. The V and J ends lost 4 bases and 3 bases, in that order; junction bases with no gene match: 11. Germline V CDR1 and CDR2: KGHDR, SFDVKD. The CDR3: CATSDPTDRGVTDTQYF. The DNA of the CDR3 is TGTGCCACCAGTGACCCAACCGACAGGGGCGTAACAGATACGCAGTATTTT.

This clonotype was picked up one time. The genes are TRBV2 and TRBJ1-1, with unresolved D. Trimming stripped 1 base from V and 0 bases from J, with 9 bases between. CDR1 is SNHLY and CDR2 is FYNNEI in the germline V gene. The CDR3 runs 15 residues. The CDR3, as DNA: TGTGCCAGCAGTGAAGGGTACAGTATGAACACTGAAGCTTTCTTT. Residues: CASSEGYSMNTEAFF. Supplemented by reference TRBV2 and TRBJ1-1, the full variable domain reads EPEVTQTPSHQVTQMGQEVILRCVPISNHLYFYWYRQILGQKVEFLVSFYNNEISEKSEIFDDQFSVERPDGSNFTLKIRSTKLEDSAMYFCASSEGYSMNTEAFFGQGTRLTVV.

The V gene is TRBV7-3, the J gene TRBJ1-5, with D maybe TRBD1 (5 bases). The CDR3 sequence is 14 residues long. The germline CDR1 and CDR2 sequences are SGHTA and FQGTGA. The ends were cut back, 3 bases at V and 9 bases at J, with 15 bases in the middle. The CDR3 sequence is CASSFLGGDSPQHF. The CDR3 nucleotides are TGTGCCAGCAGCTTCCTTGGGGGGGACTCGCCCCAGCATTTT.

This clonotype was seen repeatedly, ten times or more. The chain recombines TRBV29-1 with TRBJ1-2, with 7 bases matching TRBD1. The CDR3 contains 15 residues. V shed 3 bases, J shed 4 bases, and the junction held 11 bases outside the gene matches. In germline, CDR1 is SQVTM, CDR2 ANQGSEA. The CDR3 region has the DNA TGCAGCGTTGAGCCCAGGGGGGGAGCTTCCTATGGCTACACCTTC. Translation: CSVEPRGGASYGYTF.

V is TRBV10-3 and J is TRBJ2-1; D is unresolved. Trimming removed 10 bases at V and 2 bases at J, with 12 bases between. The germline gives CDR1 ENHRY, CDR2 SYGVKD. This CDR3 has 13 amino acids. In DNA, the CDR3 is TGTGCCACGCGCTCCCGTCCCTACAATGAGCAGTTCTTC. It codes for CATRSRPYNEQFF.

This clonotype appeared many times. The chain couples TRBV30 to TRBJ2-5; D is possibly TRBD1 (6 bases). Between the trimmed V and J ends, which lost 3 bases and 4 bases, there was a span of 12 bases. Germline assignment: CDR1 GTSNPN and CDR2 SVGIG (reference sequence). This CDR3 spans 13 amino acids. CDR3 region: CAWSQGNGETQYF. The CDR3 DNA reads TGTGCCTGGAGCCAGGGGAACGGAGAGACCCAGTACTTC.

With respect to this clonotype: Mismatch with germline at one junction end may stem from a read error. The chain recombines TRBV6-5 with TRBJ2-3; D unresolved. The germline CDR1 and CDR2 sequences are MNHEY and SVGAGI. The length of the CDR3 is 15 residues. The CDR3 spells CASSYSTHSTDTQYF. DNA for the CDR3: TGTGCCAGCAGTTACTCGACGCATTCCACAGATACGCAGTACTTT.

The V and J genes are TRBV7-9 and TRBJ2-7; weak D call: TRBD2 (5 bases). CDR3 length equals 14 residues. Per the germline V gene, CDR1 is SEHNR and CDR2 is FQNEAQ (reference sequence). Trimming took 4 bases from V and 2 from J, leaving 12 bases between them. The CDR3 DNA reads as TGTGCCAGCAGCTCAGCGGAGGTCCCCTACGAGCAGTACTTC. It is translated as CASSSAEVPYEQYF. Filled out from reference TRBV7-9 and TRBJ2-7, the complete variable domain reads DTGVSQNPRHKITKRGQNVTFRCDPISEHNRLYWYRQTLGQGPEFLTYFQNEAQLEKSRLLSDRFSAERPKGSFSTLEIQRTEQGDSAMYLCASSSAEVPYEQYFGPGTRLTVT.

The J gene is TRBJ2-7, the V gene TRBV24-1; D gene uncertain. Deletions cut 11 bases from V and 6 bases from J, with 16 bases between. The CDR3 spans 12 residues. Per germline, CDR1 KGHDR and CDR2 SFDVKD. CDR3 sequence reads: CASSPSAAEQYF. The CDR3 region has the DNA TGTGCCAGCTCACCATCGGCAGCCGAGCAGTACTTC.

The chain has TRBV20-1 and TRBJ2-7; TRBD1 matches 8 bases. The CDR3 has 12 residues. Germline V gives CDR1 DFQATT, CDR2 SNEGSKA (reference sequence). Trimming cost V 6 bases and J 3 bases; bases outside gene matches: 4. The CDR3 spells CSAGQGIYEQYF. The CDR3, as DNA: TGCAGTGCAGGACAGGGAATCTACGAGCAGTACTTC.

The rearrangement uses TRBV9 and TRBJ1-4; D remains unclear. The V end was cut by 0 bases, the J end by 0 bases, with 9 bases between. This CDR3 contains 16 residues. In germline, CDR1 is SGDLS, CDR2 YYNGEE. For the CDR3, the DNA is TGTGCCAGCAGCGTAGAAACCGTTGCAACTAATGAAAAACTGTTTTTT. Protein: CASSVETVATNEKLFF.

The chain is built from TRBV10-3 and TRBJ1-1; a possible D gene is TRBD1 (6 bases). The germline gives CDR1 ENHRY, CDR2 SYGVKD. Trimming shortened V by 6 bases and J by 6 bases, and 17 bases separated the two germline ends. This CDR3 region has 14 residues. CDR3: CAIRTTGSSAEAFF. CDR3 nucleotides: TGTGCCATCAGGACTACAGGGAGTAGCGCTGAAGCTTTCTTT.

This clonotype occurred a few times. The chain couples TRBV7-8 to TRBJ2-5; D is unclear. Germline V gene sequence: CDR1 SGHVS, CDR2 FQNEAQ. Trimming pared 2 bases from V and 5 bases from J, leaving 15 bases between. The CDR3 is made up of 15 amino acids. The CDR3 loop is CASSLTLSPSETQYF. CDR3 DNA: TGTGCCAGCAGCTTAACGTTGAGCCCGTCGGAGACCCAGTACTTC.